This T cell receptor beta chain was profiled in a study of radiation and T cells in renal cell carcinoma. A note on this clone: Its specificity is not known.

Indicated time point: baseline pretreatment blood. Treatment in this sample: 15 Gy SBRT to primary tumor, nephrectomy 4 weeks later. Here immunoSEQ multiplex PCR was the method, and the copy in TCRdb shows in-frame clones only, minus some. This sample yields 100,000 to 150,000 clones, of which around 84% are seen a single time; approximately 3% belongs to the top ten. CDR1 and CDR2 (germline): LNHDA, SQIVND (reference sequence). V shed 3 bases, J shed 3 bases, and the junction held 15 bases outside the gene matches. The CDR3 is 18 amino acids. Study findings and constraints: Top tumor clonotypes rose in blood 2 weeks post-radiation, then contracted.

Sequenced material: blood, taken from a patient whose treatment included radiotherapy and nephrectomy. This clonotype was sampled from a woman aged 55-70 years with renal cell carcinoma. The genes are TRBV19 and TRBJ1-2; 8 nucleotides line up with TRBD1. The DNA for the CDR3 is TGTGCCAGTAGTATCCCGCCGGGGAGGGGACAGGCGGACTATGGCTACACCTTC. Translating it yields CASSIPPGRGQADYGYTF.